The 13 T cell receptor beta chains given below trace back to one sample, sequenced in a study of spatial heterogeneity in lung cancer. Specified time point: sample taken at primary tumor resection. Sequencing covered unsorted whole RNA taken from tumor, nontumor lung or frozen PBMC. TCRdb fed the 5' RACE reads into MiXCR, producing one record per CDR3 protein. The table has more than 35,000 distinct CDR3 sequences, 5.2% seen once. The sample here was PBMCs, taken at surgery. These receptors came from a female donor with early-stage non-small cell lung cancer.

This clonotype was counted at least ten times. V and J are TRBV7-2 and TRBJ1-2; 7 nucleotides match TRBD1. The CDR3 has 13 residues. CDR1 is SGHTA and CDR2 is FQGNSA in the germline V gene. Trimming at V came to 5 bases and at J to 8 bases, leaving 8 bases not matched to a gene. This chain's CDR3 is CASSIDRVYGYTF. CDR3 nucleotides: TGTGCCAGCAGCATAGACAGGGTCTACGGCTACACCTTC.

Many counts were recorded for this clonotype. The CDR3: CASSLEEGTQQFF. The CDR3 DNA is TGTGCCAGCAGCTTAGAAGAGGGAACACAGCAGTTCTTC. The chain couples TRBV7-2 to TRBJ2-1, with D possibly matching TRBD2 (5 bases). Trimming removed 1 base from V and 11 bases from J, with 12 bases in between. Germline V CDR1 and CDR2: SGHTA, FQGNSA. The CDR3 contains 13 residues.

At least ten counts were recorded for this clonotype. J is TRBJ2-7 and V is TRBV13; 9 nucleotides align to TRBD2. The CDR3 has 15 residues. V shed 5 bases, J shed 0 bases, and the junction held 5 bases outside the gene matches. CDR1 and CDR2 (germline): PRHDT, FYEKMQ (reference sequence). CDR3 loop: CASSLYSGGSYEQYF. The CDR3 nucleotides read TGTGCCAGCAGCCTATATAGCGGGGGCTCCTACGAGCAGTACTTC.

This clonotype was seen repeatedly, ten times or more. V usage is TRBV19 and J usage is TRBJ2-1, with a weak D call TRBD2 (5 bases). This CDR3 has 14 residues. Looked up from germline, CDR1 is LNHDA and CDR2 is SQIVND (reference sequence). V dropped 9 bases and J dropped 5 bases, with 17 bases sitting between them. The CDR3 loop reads CASGAAAADNEQFF. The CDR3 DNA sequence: TGTGCCAGCGGAGCGGCGGCAGCGGACAATGAGCAGTTCTTC.

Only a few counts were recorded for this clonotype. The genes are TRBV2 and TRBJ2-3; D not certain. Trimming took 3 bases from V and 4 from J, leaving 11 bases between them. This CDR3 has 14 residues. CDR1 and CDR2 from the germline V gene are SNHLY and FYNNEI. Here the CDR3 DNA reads TGTGCCAGCAGTGACCTGACAAGCGCAGATACGCAGTATTTT. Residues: CASSDLTSADTQYF.

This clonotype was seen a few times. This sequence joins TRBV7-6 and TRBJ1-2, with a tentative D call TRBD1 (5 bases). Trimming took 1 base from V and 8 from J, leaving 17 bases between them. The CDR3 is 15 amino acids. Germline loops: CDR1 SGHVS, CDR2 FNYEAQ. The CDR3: CASSLGGWGRLGYTF. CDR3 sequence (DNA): TGTGCCAGCAGCTTAGGAGGATGGGGACGGCTGGGCTACACCTTC.

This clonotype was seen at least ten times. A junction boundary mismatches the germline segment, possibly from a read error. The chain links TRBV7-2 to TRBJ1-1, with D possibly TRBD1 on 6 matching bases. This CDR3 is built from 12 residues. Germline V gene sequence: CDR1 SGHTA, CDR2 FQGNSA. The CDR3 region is CASSLASRGGSF. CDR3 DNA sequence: TGTGCCAGCAGCTTAGCCTCTCGAGGGGGTTCCTTT.

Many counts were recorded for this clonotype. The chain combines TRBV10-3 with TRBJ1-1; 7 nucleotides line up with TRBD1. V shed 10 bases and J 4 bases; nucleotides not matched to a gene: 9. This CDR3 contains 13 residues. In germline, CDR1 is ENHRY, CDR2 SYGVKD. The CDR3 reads CASGQAISTEAFF. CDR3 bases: TGTGCCAGCGGACAGGCGATAAGCACTGAAGCTTTCTTT.

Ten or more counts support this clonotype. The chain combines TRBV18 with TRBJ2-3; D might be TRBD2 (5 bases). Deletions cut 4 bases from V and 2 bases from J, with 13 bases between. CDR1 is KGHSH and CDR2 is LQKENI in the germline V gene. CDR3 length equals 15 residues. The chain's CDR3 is CASSQLRVATDTQYF. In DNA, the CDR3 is TGTGCCAGCTCACAACTGAGGGTCGCCACAGATACGCAGTATTTT. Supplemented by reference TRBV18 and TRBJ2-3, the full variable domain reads NAGVMQNPRHLVRRRGQEARLRCSPMKGHSHVYWYRQLPEEGLKFMVYLQKENIIDESGMPKERFSAEFPKEGPSILRIQQVVRGDSAAYFCASSQLRVATDTQYFGPGTRLTVL.

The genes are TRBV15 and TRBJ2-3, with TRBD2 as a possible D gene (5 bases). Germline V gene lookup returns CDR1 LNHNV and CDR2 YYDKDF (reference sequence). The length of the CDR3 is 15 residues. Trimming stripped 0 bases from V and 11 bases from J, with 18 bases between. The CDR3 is CATSRDRGAPGKQYF. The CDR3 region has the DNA TGTGCCACCAGCAGAGATCGAGGTGCCCCCGGGAAGCAGTATTTT.

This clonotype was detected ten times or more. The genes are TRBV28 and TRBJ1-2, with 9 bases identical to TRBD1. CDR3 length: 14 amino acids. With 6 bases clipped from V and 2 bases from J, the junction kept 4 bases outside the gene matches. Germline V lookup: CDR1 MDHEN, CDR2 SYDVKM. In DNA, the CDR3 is TGTGCCAGCAGGGGGACAGGGTCCAACTATGGCTACACCTTC. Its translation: CASRGTGSNYGYTF.

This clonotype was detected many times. The CDR3 bases are TGTGCCAGCAGCTTACCAACAGGGGGCGGGATATACGAGCAGTACTTC. Its protein is CASSLPTGGGIYEQYF. The chain combines TRBV11-2 with TRBJ2-7; TRBD1 agrees at 9 bases. The ends lost 2 bases at V and 4 bases at J; junction bases unmatched: 9. Germline CDR1 is SGHAT and CDR2 is FQNNGV. The CDR3 sequence is 16 residues long.

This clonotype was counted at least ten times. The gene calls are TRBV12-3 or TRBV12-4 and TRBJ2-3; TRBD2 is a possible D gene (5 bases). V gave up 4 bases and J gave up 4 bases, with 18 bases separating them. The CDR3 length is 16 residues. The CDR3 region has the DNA TGTGCCAGCAGTTCGGGGTCGCAACGGGCGTCAGATACGCAGTATTTT. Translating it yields CASSSGSQRASDTQYF.